The sample holds many counts of the clone carrying this T cell receptor (beta chain). Its antigen remains unknown. This record belongs to a study of T cells in Graves' hyperthyroidism and ophthalmopathy. Study conclusions and caveats: Stable hyperthyroidism and ophthalmopathy were separated using 13 V-J signatures.

Using RNA transcripts as the source, TCR beta CDR3 regions were amplified. Researchers ran a first-round RT-PCR on the TCR CDR3 using the HTBI primer set. From the multiplex PCR reads, TCRdb called clonotypes with MiXCR, one entry per CDR3 protein. The sample yields about 400,000 distinct CDR3 sequences, roughly 13% seen once. Germline V CDR1 and CDR2: MNHNS, SASEGT. CDR3 length: 13 residues. V lost 8 bases, J lost 1 base, and 3 bases stayed unmatched. The sequencing input was blood. This clonotype was obtained from a woman aged 18-29 years with Graves' hyperthyroidism. This rearrangement joins TRBV6-1 to TRBJ2-7; TRBD1 agrees at 9 bases. CDR3 in DNA: TGTGCCAGCCTTGGACAGGGGTCCTACGAGCAGTACTTC. Translating gives CASLGQGSYEQYF.